This TCR beta chain was sequenced in a study of human T cells and chemical hapten exposure. MiXCR, run by TCRdb on the RACE reads, gives a single entry per CDR3 protein. Altogether some 98,000 distinct CDR3 sequences are present, approximately 11% being singletons, with the ten largest covering approximately 3.3%. Time point defined: pre-sensitization, week 0. As for treatment: therapeutic diphenylcyclopropenone sensitization with weekly scalp DPC. At least ten counts were recorded for this clonotype. CDR3 length equals 12 residues. Deletions cut 2 bases from V and 6 bases from J, with 5 bases between. CDR1 is SEHNR and CDR2 is FQNEAQ in the germline V gene (reference sequence).

This chain connects TRBV7-9 to TRBJ2-4; the D is unclear. The TCR was taken from a woman in her sixties or seventies with alopecia areata. Some clones in this sample may be carry-over from other donors' samples. The starting material was whole blood, obtained in connection with sensitization to the hapten diphenylcyclopropenone (DPC). CDR3 in DNA: TGTGCCAGCAGCTTAAACGGAAACATTCAGTACTTC. Encoded protein: CASSLNGNIQYF.